This T cell receptor (beta chain) stems from a study of blood T cell repertoires in COVID-19. On the study more broadly: The origin of the acute and convalescent COVID-19 samples was the United States, Italy and Spain. T cells, B-cell-depleted T cells, or PBMCs supplied cDNA or gDNA.

As originally analysed: How many nucleated cells were present was estimated from reference gene primer amplification. Method: immunoSEQ multiplex PCR; TCRdb's copy keeps in-frame clones and lacks some. Clonal size and the V and J genes are those of that table, whereas D and trimming came from the DNA. In the table there are about 35,000 clones, approximately 89% of which are singletons. Source material: peripheral blood. The clonotype comes from a man aged 55 to 70 with active or convalescent COVID-19.

The CDR3 protein is CASSRPGLAGDLYQETQYF. The DNA for the CDR3 is TGTGCCAGCAGTCGGCCGGGGCTAGCGGGAGACCTGTACCAAGAGACCCAGTACTTC. This chain uses TRBV5-4 with TRBJ2-5, with 10 bases matching TRBD2. The germline gives CDR1 SGHNT, CDR2 YYREEE (reference sequence). V lost 5 bases and J lost 0; bases outside the gene matches: 16. CDR3 length equals 19 residues.